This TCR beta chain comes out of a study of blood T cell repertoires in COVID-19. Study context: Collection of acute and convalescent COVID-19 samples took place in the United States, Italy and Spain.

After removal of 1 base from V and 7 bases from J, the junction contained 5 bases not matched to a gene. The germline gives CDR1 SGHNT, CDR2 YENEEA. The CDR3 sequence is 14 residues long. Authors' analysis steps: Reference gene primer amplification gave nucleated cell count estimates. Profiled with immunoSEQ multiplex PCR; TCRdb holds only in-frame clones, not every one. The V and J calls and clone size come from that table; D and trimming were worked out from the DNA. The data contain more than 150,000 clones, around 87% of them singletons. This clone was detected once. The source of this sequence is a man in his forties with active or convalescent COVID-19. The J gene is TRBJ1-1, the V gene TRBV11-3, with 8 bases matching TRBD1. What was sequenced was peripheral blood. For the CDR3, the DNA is TGTGCCAGCAGCTTAGGCCCGGGACAGGATGAAGCTTTCTTT. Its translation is CASSLGPGQDEAFF.